The T cell receptor (beta chain) under discussion was sequenced for a study of blood T cell repertoires in COVID-19. Germline trimming cut 5 bases from V and 4 bases from J; bases unmatched to any gene: 10. This CDR3 has 18 amino acids. Germline lookup yields CDR1 LNHDA and CDR2 SQIVND (reference sequence). Here immunoSEQ multiplex PCR was the method, and the copy in TCRdb shows in-frame clones only, minus some. The sample consists of over 75,000 clones, roughly 89% of them appearing once. V usage is TRBV19 and J usage is TRBJ2-1, with 14 bases fitting TRBD2. This sequence originates from a woman aged 80 or over with active COVID-19. Sequencing used peripheral blood. The CDR3 DNA sequence: TGTGCCAGTAGTCCCGGGACTAGCGGGAGCGCACAGTACAATGAGCAGTTCTTC. Amino acids: CASSPGTSGSAQYNEQFF.